The rows below give T cell receptor beta chains drawn from one sample of a study of CD8 T cells in Susac syndrome. MiXCR was run by TCRdb on the immunoSEQ multiplex PCR reads, yielding one entry per CDR3 protein. The sample has about 160,000 distinct CDR3 sequences, about 96% seen once. The sample comprised CD4+ T cells from PBMCs. Receptor source: a human donor with Susac syndrome. Both conserved end residues are part of each CDR3. A D gene is named only where the DNA matches it firmly. Expanded clones get a size class; other rows say once, few or many, or leave the size out.

clone size	D gene	V gene	J gene	CDR3 DNA	CDR3 protein
.	TRBD1	TRBV6-4	TRBJ2-1	TGTGCCAGCAGCAACTTGACAGGGCTCGGTTACAATGAGCAGTTCTTC	CASSNLTGLGYNEQFF
.	TRBD1	TRBV9	TRBJ1-2	TGTGCCAGCAGCGCAGAACAGGGGGCGGTTGGCTACACCTTC	CASSAEQGAVGYTF
.	.	TRBV6-2/TRBV6-3	TRBJ2-1	TGTGCCAGCAGTTACTCGAGGGGTCGCTCCGAAATACGAAATGAGCAGTTCTTC	CASSYSRGRSEIRNEQFF
.	.	TRBV12-3/TRBV12-4	TRBJ1-2	TGTGCCAGCACCACCTTCTTCGGGAGGGAGGGTGGCTACACCTTC	CASTTFFGREGGYTF
.	TRBD2	TRBV20-1	TRBJ2-5	TGCAGTGCGAGGACTAGCGGGAGGTCCCGATCAGAGACCCAGTACTTC	CSARTSGRSRSETQYF
.	.	TRBV24-1	TRBJ1-5	TGTGCCACCAGTGATTTCGAGAGGGTGCTGCATTTT	CATSDFERVLHF
.	.	TRBV6-2/TRBV6-3	TRBJ1-1	TGTGCCAGCAGTGACACAGGGTTTACGAACACTGAAGCTTTCTTT	CASSDTGFTNTEAFF
.	.	TRBV12-3/TRBV12-4	TRBJ2-3	TGTGCCAGCAGTTCTCGACAGAGCACAGATACGCAGTATTTT	CASSSRQSTDTQYF
.	.	TRBV27	TRBJ1-5	TGTGCCAGCAGTGGGGTAGGCGGGCAGCCCCAGCATTTT	CASSGVGGQPQHF
.	.	TRBV4-3	TRBJ2-7	TGCGCCAGCAGCCACCTAGGGACCCACGAGCAGTACTTC	CASSHLGTHEQYF
once	.	TRBV20-1	TRBJ1-2	TGCAGTGCTAGCCGGATACAAGCTAACTATGGCTACACCTTC	CSASRIQANYGYTF
.	.	TRBV15	TRBJ2-1	TGTGCCACCAGCATAGGGACATACAGCTCCTACAATGAGCAGTTCTTC	CATSIGTYSSYNEQFF
.	.	TRBV29-1	TRBJ2-2	TGCAGCGTCTGGGAGGGGGCGAACACCGGGGAGCTGTTTTTT	CSVWEGANTGELFF
.	.	TRBV6-6	TRBJ2-4	TGTGCCAGCAGCGGGCAGGACATTCAGTACTTC	CASSGQDIQYF
.	.	TRBV7-9	TRBJ2-1	TGTGCCAGCAGCCATAACAATGAGCAGTTCTTC	CASSHNNEQFF
.	TRBD2	TRBV7-3	TRBJ2-1	TGTGCCAGCAGCCCGACTAGCGGGAGCGATGAGCAGTTCTTC	CASSPTSGSDEQFF
once	.	TRBV24-1	TRBJ2-5	TGTGCCACCAGTGATTCCAAAATCCAAGAGACCCAGTACTTC	CATSDSKIQETQYF
.	TRBD1	TRBV20-1	TRBJ2-4	TGCAGTGCTTTTACAGGGGCAGGGAACATTCAGTACTTC	CSAFTGAGNIQYF
.	.	TRBV7-6	TRBJ2-2	TGTGCCAGCAGCTTCCAACTAGCCGGGGAGCTGTTTTTT	CASSFQLAGELFF
.	TRBD1	TRBV5-1	TRBJ2-5	TGCGCCAGCAGCTTGGGAGGGGGCGAAGAGACCCAGTACTTC	CASSLGGGEETQYF
.	.	TRBV7-9	TRBJ2-3	TGTGCCAGCAGCCCTGTTGGGCCGAAAAGCACAGATACGCAGTATTTT	CASSPVGPKSTDTQYF
once	.	TRBV28	TRBJ1-6	TGTGCCAGCCGGGGGGGACATCTATCACCCCTCCACTTT	CASRGGHLSPLHF
.	.	TRBV5-6	TRBJ1-1	TGTGCCAGCAGACCTCCGGGGAAGGGCACTGAAGCTTTCTTT	CASRPPGKGTEAFF
once	.	TRBV7-2	TRBJ2-5	TGTGCCAGCAGTCTAATACAGGGACCGCAAGAGACCCAGTACTTC	CASSLIQGPQETQYF
.	TRBD2	TRBV3-1	TRBJ2-7	TGTGCCAGCAGCCTGGGACTAGCGGGCTACGAGCAGTACTTC	CASSLGLAGYEQYF
.	.	TRBV7-9	TRBJ2-1	TGTGCCAGCAGCTCAAGTCCTGGGGATGAGCAGTTCTTC	CASSSSPGDEQFF
.	TRBD1	TRBV12-3/TRBV12-4	TRBJ1-5	TGTGCCAGCGGGACAGGGGCCAGCAATCAGCCCCAGCATTTT	CASGTGASNQPQHF
.	.	TRBV7-2	TRBJ1-1	TGTGCCAGCAGCTTATTCTATGAGGCTTTCTTT	CASSLFYEAFF
.	.	TRBV5-1	TRBJ1-1	TGCGCCAGCAGCACCCGGCCCGACACTGAAGCTTTCTTT	CASSTRPDTEAFF
.	.	TRBV5-4	TRBJ2-2	TGTGCCAGCAGCCCAGGGGTTCGGACGAACACCGGGGAGCTGTTTTTT	CASSPGVRTNTGELFF
once	.	TRBV15	TRBJ1-1	TGTGCCACCAGCACCGGACAGCCCACTGAAGCTTTCTTT	CATSTGQPTEAFF
.	.	TRBV5-1	TRBJ2-1	TGCGCCAGCAGCTTAGGCGGAGAGATGTTCAATGAGCAGTTCTTC	CASSLGGEMFNEQFF
.	.	TRBV29-1	TRBJ2-3	TGCAGCGTTCAAAACGCAGATACGCAGTATTTT	CSVQNADTQYF
.	.	TRBV12-3/TRBV12-4	TRBJ1-2	TGTGCCAGCAGTTTAGGTCCACAGCTCGATGGGGGCTACACCTTC	CASSLGPQLDGGYTF
.	.	TRBV29-1	TRBJ1-1	TGCAGCGTTCACGGTTTTATGAACACTGAAGCTTTCTTT	CSVHGFMNTEAFF
.	.	TRBV20-1	TRBJ2-7	TGCAGTGCTAGGGTCGGATACTACGAGCAGTACTTC	CSARVGYYEQYF
.	.	TRBV25-1	TRBJ2-5	TGTGCCAGCAGTGAACAGGGGCCAGAGACCCAGTACTTC	CASSEQGPETQYF
.	.	TRBV11-2	TRBJ2-6	TGTGCCAGCGTAATGGGCAGGGGGGGACTCTGGGCCAACGTCCTGACTTTC	CASVMGRGGLWANVLTF